This passage covers 14 T cell receptor beta chains from one sample sequenced in a study of OX40 agonist ivuxolimab in advanced cancers. Sequencing used immunoSEQ multiplex PCR; TCRdb keeps in-frame clones, though not all of them. This table holds 70,000 or so clones, over 80% found once. The material was CD4+ or CD8+ T cells sorted from blood, obtained in a trial of the OX40 agonist ivuxolimab. Receptors were obtained from an adult with an advanced solid tumor such as melanoma, head and neck, liver or kidney cancer.

This chain connects TRBV27 to TRBJ2-7, with D perhaps TRBD2 (6 bases). The CDR3 has 12 residues. Germline loops: CDR1 MNHEY, CDR2 SMNVEV (reference sequence). V was cut by 7 bases and J by 6 bases, with 13 bases left in between. Here the CDR3 DNA reads TGTGCCAGCACCAGTACTAGCCGCGAGCAGTACTTC. The encoded protein is CASTSTSREQYF.

The chain uses TRBV9 and TRBJ2-2; 7 positions match TRBD2. V lost 7 bases and J lost 3; bases outside the gene matches: 0. Germline CDR1 and CDR2: SGDLS and YYNGEE. The CDR3 is 12 residues long. The DNA of the CDR3 is TGTGCCAGCCGGGGGGACACCGGGGAGCTGTTTTTT. Its protein product is CASRGDTGELFF.

This clone occurred once. The chain joins TRBV6-6 to TRBJ1-3; unclear D gene. With 6 bases removed from V and 4 bases from J, the gap between germline ends came to 13 bases. The CDR3 spans 14 residues. Germline CDR1 reads MNHNY; CDR2 reads SVGAGI (reference sequence). The CDR3 protein is CASSPPSSGNTIYF. CDR3 nucleotides: TGTGCCAGCAGCCCCCCCTCGTCGGGAAACACCATATATTTT.

The chain combines TRBV5-1 with TRBJ2-1, with TRBD2 matching 8 bases. CDR3 length: 18 residues. CDR1 SGHRS and CDR2 YFSETQ come from the germline V gene. The V segment lost 2 bases and the J segment 2 bases; nucleotides outside the gene matches: 12. DNA for the CDR3: TGCGCCAGCAGCTTTTTTGGGCTAGGGCGGGAGGCCTACAATGAGCAGTTCTTC. Residues: CASSFFGLGREAYNEQFF.

This rearrangement joins TRBV28 to TRBJ2-7, with D perhaps assigned TRBD1 or TRBD2 (5 bases each). The CDR3 has 14 amino acids. The V end lost 6 bases, the J end lost 4 bases, and 16 bases lay between the germline ends. The germline V gene has CDR1 MDHEN and CDR2 SYDVKM. The CDR3, as DNA: TGTGCCAGCAGCAACCGGGACCCAAAATACGAGCAGTACTTC. Its translation is CASSNRDPKYEQYF.

The chain has TRBV10-3 and TRBJ2-1; 9 nucleotides agree with TRBD1. Trimming at V came to 4 bases and at J to 10 bases, leaving 8 bases not matched to a gene. Germline CDR1 is ENHRY and CDR2 is SYGVKD. This CDR3 has 14 residues. This CDR3 is CAISGTGVQGEQFF. The CDR3 DNA follows: TGTGCCATCAGTGGGACAGGGGTTCAAGGGGAGCAGTTCTTC.

The CDR3 DNA follows: TGTGCCAGCACGGCCCGGGAGAGTTCCTACAATGAGCAGTTCTTC. Translation gives CASTARESSYNEQFF. V is TRBV5-4 and J is TRBJ2-1; D is perhaps TRBD2 (6 bases). CDR1 SGHNT and CDR2 YYREEE come from the germline V gene (reference sequence). V was clipped by 6 bases and J by 1 base, with 14 bases between them. The CDR3 runs 15 residues.

The chain combines TRBV27 with TRBJ2-7; 14 positions agree with TRBD2. CDR3 length: 15 residues. The germline gives CDR1 MNHEY, CDR2 SMNVEV (reference sequence). The V segment lost 5 bases and the J segment 4 bases; nucleotides outside the gene matches: 4. Here the CDR3 reads CASSPGTSGRYEQYF. The CDR3 DNA reads TGTGCCAGCAGTCCTGGGACTAGCGGGAGATACGAGCAGTACTTC.

This clone was observed once. Other DNA sequences in the same sample also yield this CDR3. The CDR3 loop is CASSYSKRTEETQYF. Written as DNA, the CDR3 is TGTGCCAGCAGTTACTCGAAACGGACGGAAGAGACCCAGTACTTC. This chain uses TRBV6-5 with TRBJ2-5; D gene ambiguous. V lost 0 bases, J lost 3 bases, and 11 bases lay in between. The CDR3 has 15 residues. Germline CDR1 is MNHEY and CDR2 is SVGAGI.

V and J are TRBV7-9 and TRBJ1-1; TRBD1 aligns across 9 bases. Germline V gene data show CDR1 as SEHNR and CDR2 as FQNEAQ (reference sequence). This CDR3 region has 15 residues. The V and J ends lost 5 bases and 2 bases, in that order; junction bases with no gene match: 6. CDR3 protein: CASSPDRGVNTEAFF. The CDR3 nucleotides are TGTGCCAGCAGCCCAGACAGGGGGGTTAACACTGAAGCTTTCTTT.

The V call is TRBV19, the J call TRBJ1-1; D gene unclear. Germline V lookup: CDR1 LNHDA, CDR2 SQIVND (reference sequence). The CDR3 has 13 residues. V was cut by 5 bases and J by 6 bases, with 13 bases left in between. Written as DNA, the CDR3 is TGTGCCAGTAGTCTGACGGTCGGGGCTGAAGCTTTCTTT. It is translated as CASSLTVGAEAFF.

This rearrangement joins TRBV5-1 to TRBJ2-3, with D unclear. This CDR3 comprises 16 residues. Germline CDR1 is SGHRS and CDR2 is YFSETQ. V lost 2 bases, J lost 2 bases, and 15 bases lay in between. CDR3 DNA sequence: TGCGCCAGCAGCTTTGGTAACTCGGCGGACACAGATACGCAGTATTTT. This gives the protein CASSFGNSADTDTQYF.

Here the CDR3 DNA reads TGTGCCAGTAGTATAGGCCCAGGACGGCAGAATAATTCACCCCTCCACTTT. This encodes CASSIGPGRQNNSPLHF. The rearrangement uses TRBV19 and TRBJ1-6; D is unclear. There are 17 residues in the CDR3. V dropped 1 base and J dropped 5 bases, with 15 bases sitting between them. Germline lookup yields CDR1 LNHDA and CDR2 SQIVND (reference sequence).

The rearrangement uses TRBV28 and TRBJ2-7; perhaps TRBD1 as D (5 bases). The CDR3 runs to 15 residues. V shed 6 bases and J shed 7 bases, with 22 bases lying between them. CDR1 is MDHEN and CDR2 is SYDVKM in the germline V gene. The CDR3 DNA follows: TGTGCCAGCAGGCCCGAAGGCCAGGGCCCTTCGGAGCAGTACTTC. Translation gives CASRPEGQGPSEQYF.